The present T cell receptor (beta chain) was sequenced within a study of blood T cell repertoires in COVID-19. Turning to the study itself: The origin of the acute and convalescent COVID-19 samples was the United States, Italy and Spain. T cells, B-cell-depleted T cells, or PBMCs provided the cDNA or gDNA that served as material.

V gave up 4 bases and J gave up 7 bases, with 17 bases separating them. From germline, CDR1 is MGHRA and CDR2 YSYEKL. The CDR3 extends over 16 amino acids. Authors' analysis steps: Amplification from reference gene primers served as the basis for estimated nucleated cell counts. Only in-frame clones appear in the TCRdb table, and some are missing; sequencing was by immunoSEQ multiplex PCR. V and J calls and clone size are as listed in that table; D and trimming were resolved from the DNA. The repertoire holds 200,000 to 250,000 clones, with roughly 89% as singletons. The sequence derives from a man in his fifties or sixties who had recovered from COVID-19. Sequenced sample: peripheral blood. This sequence joins TRBV4-1 and TRBJ1-6; D not certain. The CDR3 sequence is CASSRQRGTSNSPLHF. Here the CDR3 DNA reads TGCGCCAGCAGCCGCCAACGCGGAACTTCCAATTCACCCCTCCACTTT.